What follows are 10 T cell receptor beta chains derived from one specimen sequenced in a study of tumor and adjacent non-tumor tissue in lung cancer. This sample's RNA came from whole unsorted tissue. The library came from three nested PCR rounds adapted from ARM-PCR protocols. Each CDR3 protein is one row after TCRdb ran MiXCR on the multiplex PCR reads. Altogether more than 85,000 distinct CDR3 sequences are present, approximately 80% being singletons, with the ten largest covering more than 20%. The sequenced sample consisted of lung tumor tissue. The receptors were sampled from a man between 65 and 80 years old with non-small cell lung cancer.

The V gene is TRBV6-1, the J gene TRBJ2-1; a weak D match, TRBD1 (7 bases). Germline CDR1 reads MNHNS; CDR2 reads SASEGT. The CDR3 length is 15 residues. The ends were cut back, 6 bases at V and 12 bases at J, with 24 bases in the middle. The CDR3 DNA reads as TGTGCCAGCAGCGATCCAGGGGCAGGGGGAGGTGGGCAGTTCTTC. This encodes CASSDPGAGGGGQFF.

With respect to this clonotype: One junction end does not reproduce the germline sequence, and a read error may be involved. The chain recombines TRBV12-5 with TRBJ2-3, with D hard to call. The CDR3 is made up of 12 amino acids. CDR1 LGHNT and CDR2 FRNRAP come from the germline V gene. The CDR3 protein is CASGLSEGTQYF. CDR3 nucleotide sequence: TGTGCTAGTGGTCTCAGTGAAGGTACGCAATATTTT.

This rearrangement joins TRBV4-2 to TRBJ2-7; weak D call: TRBD1 (5 bases). Germline lookup yields CDR1 LGHNA and CDR2 YNFKEQ. This CDR3 has 15 residues. Trimming removed 3 bases at V and 3 bases at J, with 15 bases between. CDR3 amino acids: CASSQELGRLYEQYF. CDR3 in DNA: TGTGCCAGCAGCCAGGAACTGGGGCGCCTCTACGAGCAGTACTTC.

This chain joins TRBV20-1 and TRBJ2-7; possible D gene TRBD1, 5 bases. The length of the CDR3 is 11 residues. Trimming cost V 7 bases and J 6 bases, with 13 bases left between them. Germline values: CDR1 DFQATT, CDR2 SNEGSKA (reference sequence). The DNA for the CDR3 is TGCAGTGATACTGGGGCAGTCGAGCAGTACTTC. Translation gives CSDTGAVEQYF.

Notes on this clonotype: In this CDR3 the conserved last residue, phenylalanine or tryptophan, is missing, so a read error is likely. The limits of the CDR3 on the DNA are not certain, so only TCRdb's listed CDR3 is given. V gene TRBV11-2 combines with J gene TRBJ2-3; TRBD1 is taken as the D call from the table, unchecked against the DNA. Germline loops: CDR1 SGHAT, CDR2 FQNNGV. The CDR3 has 15 amino acids, counting both end residues. CDR3 protein: CASSLGPGGADTQYC.

Note on this clonotype: Germline is not matched at one junction end, which may reflect a read error. The chain carries TRBV6-2 or TRBV6-3 and TRBJ2-2; 8 bases match TRBD2. Germline CDR1 is MNHEY and CDR2 is SVGEGT. The CDR3 is 18 residues long. As DNA, the CDR3 is TGTGCCAGCAATCCCCTCCTTGAACTAGCGGAGAACACCGGGGGGCTGTTTTTT. Residues: CASNPLLELAENTGGLFF.

Note on this clonotype: The junction departs from germline at one end; a sequencing error may be responsible. The V call is TRBV6-6, the J call TRBJ1-6, with D maybe TRBD1 (5 bases). The CDR3 runs to 19 residues. CDR1 is MNHNY and CDR2 is SVGAGI in the germline V gene (reference sequence). The CDR3 here is CASRHSTRGPSSYNSPLQF. The DNA of the CDR3 is TGTGCCAGCAGACATTCGACAAGGGGCCCTAGCTCCTATAATTCACCCCTCCAGTTT.

This clonotype was found once. This chain connects TRBV12-3 or TRBV12-4 to TRBJ2-7; unclear D gene. This CDR3 comprises 13 residues. The V end was cut by 5 bases, the J end by 2 bases, with 10 bases between. The CDR3 DNA is TGTGCCAGCAGTCTGTGCAACACCTACGAGCAGTACTTC. Translated, it gives CASSLCNTYEQYF.

Comments on this clonotype: Mismatch with germline at one junction end may stem from a read error. In DNA, the CDR3 is TGTAGCGTTGAAGACAGGGGTACAGATACGCGGTATTTT. It codes for CSVEDRGTDTRYF. The chain carries TRBV29-1 and TRBJ2-3; 8 bases agree with TRBD1. The germline gives CDR1 SQVTM, CDR2 ANQGSEA. The CDR3 loop spans 13 amino acids.

Note on this clonotype: Since no conserved phenylalanine or tryptophan closes the CDR3, a read error is the likely cause. The chain is built from TRBV5-4 and TRBJ1-1; D not resolved. Per germline, CDR1 SGHNT and CDR2 YYREEE (reference sequence). This CDR3 spans 14 amino acids. CDR3 coding DNA: TGTGACAGCAGCTTGGGTAGTAGGGCATATGAAGCTTTCTAT. This sequence encodes CDSSLGSRAYEAFY.